The 30 T cell receptor beta chains listed next were all sequenced from one sample in a study of regulatory T cells in long-lasting Graves disease. Both iRepertoire HTBI primers and Arm-PCR of CDR3 regions were used to build the TCR beta libraries. Via MiXCR, TCRdb re-called the multiplex PCR reads, giving one row per CDR3 protein. The data show around 500,000 distinct CDR3 sequences, more than 10% seen once. Time point noted: newly diagnosed GD, antithyroid drugs for less than 3 months. Extracted PBMC RNA gave rise to the TCR library. These data are also associated with another study on T cells in Graves' hyperthyroidism and ophthalmopathy.

Material: peripheral blood mononuclear cells (PBMCs), obtained at new diagnosis, from a patient treated with antithyroid drugs. The receptors originated from a woman aged 25 to 39 with Graves disease.

This clonotype showed up many times. The chain has TRBV2 and TRBJ2-7, with 11 bases lining up with TRBD2. CDR3 length: 15 amino acids. V was pared by 4 bases and J by 3 bases, with 5 bases of the junction left unmatched. Germline CDR1 is SNHLY and CDR2 is FYNNEI. CDR3: CASSVGLAGGYEQYF. CDR3 nucleotide sequence: TGTGCCAGCAGTGTCGGGCTAGCGGGAGGCTACGAGCAGTACTTC.

This clonotype was observed a few times. The chain employs TRBV19 and TRBJ1-6, with D unresolved. Germline V CDR1 and CDR2: LNHDA, SQIVND (reference sequence). Trimming took 6 bases from V and 0 from J, leaving 9 bases between them. CDR3 length equals 15 residues. CDR3 coding DNA: TGTGCCAGTAGCTCGGTTAGCTCCTATAATTCACCCCTCCACTTT. The encoded protein is CASSSVSSYNSPLHF.

The chain recombines TRBV6-1 with TRBJ2-1, with a possible D match to TRBD2 (5 bases). The germline V and J ends were trimmed by 6 bases and 5 bases, with 14 bases remaining between them. Germline V gene sequence: CDR1 MNHNS, CDR2 SASEGT. CDR3 length: 14 residues. The CDR3: CASSPPQRNNEQFF. The CDR3 DNA follows: TGTGCCAGCAGCCCACCCCAGCGGAACAATGAGCAGTTCTTC.

The chain carries TRBV6-1 and TRBJ1-1, with a possible D match to TRBD1 (5 bases). CDR3 length: 13 amino acids. V lost 7 bases and J lost 0, with 9 bases in between. The germline gives CDR1 MNHNS, CDR2 SASEGT. The CDR3 region has the DNA TGTGCCAGCATCGAAGGGGTGAACACTGAAGCTTTCTTT. Its protein is CASIEGVNTEAFF.

This sequence joins TRBV5-1 and TRBJ2-1, with TRBD2 matching 11 bases. From germline, CDR1 is SGHRS and CDR2 YFSETQ. The V and J ends lost 0 bases and 4 bases, in that order; junction bases with no gene match: 3. The CDR3 contains 16 residues. DNA of the CDR3: TGCGCCAGCAGCTTGGAGGGACTAGCGGCGTACAATGAGCAGTTCTTC. Translation: CASSLEGLAAYNEQFF.

This clonotype showed up many times. DNA of the CDR3: TGCAGTGCTAGAGATCGCCGGGCGGGATTAGCCAAAAACATTCAGTACTTC. Its protein is CSARDRRAGLAKNIQYF. V usage is TRBV20-1 and J usage is TRBJ2-4; TRBD2 is a possible D gene (6 bases). Germline V lookup: CDR1 DFQATT, CDR2 SNEGSKA (reference sequence). V lost 0 bases and J 0 bases, leaving 15 bases between the germline ends. CDR3 length equals 17 residues.

This clonotype was picked up a small number of times. The J gene is TRBJ2-3, the V gene TRBV25-1, with D tentatively TRBD2 (6 bases). The CDR3 loop spans 17 amino acids. Trimming shortened V by 3 bases and J by 4 bases, and 20 bases separated the two germline ends. The germline gives CDR1 MGHDK, CDR2 SYGVNS. CDR3 coding DNA: TGTGCCAGCAGTGATCCCGGGGGAAGAAGTGGTCCAGATACGCAGTATTTT. Its protein product is CASSDPGGRSGPDTQYF. Full variable domain (remainder filled in from reference TRBV25-1 and TRBJ2-3): EADIYQTPRYLVIGTGKKITLECSQTMGHDKMYWYQQDPGMELHLIHYSYGVNSTEKGDLSSESTVSRIRTEHFPLTLESARPSHTSQYLCASSDPGGRSGPDTQYFGPGTRLTVL.

The chain couples TRBV27 to TRBJ1-1; a possible D gene is TRBD1 (6 bases). Trimming cost V 5 bases and J 3 bases, with 13 bases left between them. Germline V gene data show CDR1 as MNHEY and CDR2 as SMNVEV (reference sequence). The CDR3 spans 14 residues. CDR3 sequence reads: CASSEVGADTEAFF. CDR3 coding DNA: TGTGCCAGCAGTGAAGTGGGGGCAGACACTGAAGCTTTCTTT.

The chain uses TRBV28 and TRBJ1-5; no firm D call. The V end lost 6 bases, the J end lost 8 bases, and 23 bases lay between the germline ends. CDR1 is MDHEN, CDR2 SYDVKM, per germline. The CDR3 length is 16 residues. This CDR3 is CASRALRYSRSKPQHF. The CDR3 DNA reads TGTGCCAGCAGGGCTCTCCGGTATTCCAGAAGTAAGCCCCAGCATTTT.

V gene TRBV6-1 combines with J gene TRBJ1-2; no firm D call. The V end lost 7 bases, the J end lost 6 bases, and 21 bases lay between the germline ends. The length of the CDR3 is 15 residues. CDR1 and CDR2 from the germline V gene are MNHNS and SASEGT. DNA of the CDR3: TGTGCCAGCACCTATTCGGGGTTTCTATCCCATGGCTACACCTTC. The encoded protein is CASTYSGFLSHGYTF.

This clonotype was seen many times. The chain couples TRBV12-3 or TRBV12-4 to TRBJ1-3; 9 bases are shared with TRBD1. V trimming: 3 bases; J trimming: 2 bases; junction bases outside the gene matches: 2. The CDR3 is made up of 15 amino acids. This chain's CDR3 is CASSFRDRAGNTIYF. CDR3 DNA sequence: TGTGCCAGCAGTTTCCGGGACAGGGCTGGAAACACCATATATTTT.

This clonotype was detected many times. The CDR3 reads CASRTGPLGYTF. The CDR3 nucleotides read TGTGCCAGCAGGACAGGTCCGCTTGGCTACACCTTC. The V call is TRBV27, the J call TRBJ1-2; the D gene is possibly TRBD1 (6 bases). CDR1 and CDR2 from the germline V gene are MNHEY and SMNVEV (reference sequence). The CDR3 totals 12 residues. Trimming shortened V by 6 bases and J by 7 bases, and 12 bases separated the two germline ends.

This clonotype occurred many times. J is TRBJ1-2 and V is TRBV6-1; TRBD1 might be the D (6 bases). The CDR3 sequence is 14 residues long. The V gene lost 5 bases and the J gene lost 3 bases, with 13 bases spanning the gap. Germline V gene sequence: CDR1 MNHNS, CDR2 SASEGT. In nucleotides, the CDR3 is TGTGCCAGCAGTCCAAAGAGACAGGACTATGGCTACACCTTC. Translated: CASSPKRQDYGYTF.

The chain joins TRBV14 to TRBJ1-2; 7 bases align to TRBD1. J was trimmed by 4 bases and V by 6 bases; bases with no gene match: 5. The CDR3 spans 13 residues. CDR1 SGHDN and CDR2 FVKESK come from the germline V gene. The CDR3 is CASRPQGGYGYTF. CDR3 nucleotide sequence: TGTGCCAGCAGACCCCAGGGGGGCTATGGCTACACCTTC.

The chain couples TRBV15 to TRBJ2-2; 11 positions agree with TRBD1. V shed 2 bases, J shed 0 bases, and the junction held 5 bases outside the gene matches. The germline gives CDR1 LNHNV, CDR2 YYDKDF (reference sequence). The CDR3 has 18 residues. The CDR3 spells CATSRSGQGGSNTGELFF. The CDR3 nucleotides are TGTGCCACCAGCAGATCGGGACAGGGGGGATCGAACACCGGGGAGCTGTTTTTT.

This clonotype was counted ten times or more. This rearrangement joins TRBV24-1 to TRBJ2-7, with 9 bases that match TRBD2. The CDR3 consists of 17 residues. V lost 4 bases, J lost 9 bases, and 18 bases stayed unmatched. Germline V gene sequence: CDR1 KGHDR, CDR2 SFDVKD. The CDR3 DNA follows: TGTGCCACCAGTGAGAGAGGGCTAGCGGGATTAATGGGGCTGCAGTACTTC. Residues: CATSERGLAGLMGLQYF.

This clonotype was observed many times. DNA of the CDR3: TGTGCCAGCAGCCTTCCTACCAGCGGCAGACGGCCGTACGAGCAGTACTTC. Translation gives CASSLPTSGRRPYEQYF. J is TRBJ2-7 and V is TRBV6-1; perhaps TRBD2 as D (5 bases). The V gene lost 6 bases and the J gene lost 4 bases, with 25 bases spanning the gap. From germline, CDR1 is MNHNS and CDR2 SASEGT. The CDR3 is 17 amino acids.

This clonotype was picked up many times. The V call is TRBV5-4, the J call TRBJ1-2; TRBD1 is a possible D gene (6 bases). Trimming took off 1 base at V and 11 bases at J, with 18 bases between the two ends. This CDR3 contains 14 residues. The germline V gene encodes CDR1 SGHNT and CDR2 YYREEE (reference sequence). The CDR3: CASSLRGQAMWYTF. CDR3 coding DNA: TGTGCCAGCAGCTTGCGGGGGCAGGCCATGTGGTACACCTTC.

This clonotype occurred a few times. One end of the junction fails to match germline, which may point to a read error. The chain combines TRBV29-1 with TRBJ2-1, with 9 bases matching TRBD2. The length of the CDR3 is 15 residues. Germline V gives CDR1 SQVTM, CDR2 ANQGSEA. CDR3: CSVKFSAGGYDEQFF. In DNA, the CDR3 is TGCAGCGTTAAGTTCTCAGCGGGAGGCTACGATGAGCAGTTCTTC.

This clonotype was seen a handful of times. The rearrangement joins TRBV20-1 to TRBJ1-5; 8 bases match TRBD1. The length of the CDR3 is 13 residues. V trimming: 5 bases; J trimming: 6 bases; junction bases outside the gene matches: 6. The germline V gene encodes CDR1 DFQATT and CDR2 SNEGSKA (reference sequence). DNA for the CDR3: TGCAGTGCTCGCCGGACAGGGACTCAGCCCCAGCATTTT. Residues: CSARRTGTQPQHF.

The sample holds a few counts of this clonotype. V is TRBV11-2 and J is TRBJ1-3, with a tentative D call TRBD1 (6 bases). CDR3 length equals 16 residues. Germline V gene lookup returns CDR1 SGHAT and CDR2 FQNNGV. Trimming shortened V by 2 bases and J by 4 bases, and 15 bases separated the two germline ends. The CDR3 region is CASSLSVGGAGNTIYF. The CDR3 coding sequence is TGTGCCAGCAGCTTAAGCGTCGGGGGGGCAGGAAACACCATATATTTT.

This chain connects TRBV4-1 to TRBJ1-6, with TRBD1 identical over 10 bases. CDR1 is MGHRA and CDR2 is YSYEKL in the germline V gene. The junction had 17 bases not matched to a gene; V was cut back by 5 bases and J by 10 bases. The CDR3 covers 18 residues. CDR3 nucleotides: TGCGCCAGCAGCGCGCGCCTTTCGGGACAGGGGCAAGGATCACCCCTCCACTTT. Amino acid sequence: CASSARLSGQGQGSPLHF.

This clonotype was counted a few times. This sequence joins TRBV20-1 and TRBJ2-1, with 11 bases fitting TRBD2. Germline CDR1 DFQATT, CDR2 SNEGSKA (reference sequence). This CDR3 comprises 21 residues. The V segment lost 4 bases and the J segment 0 bases; nucleotides outside the gene matches: 20. The CDR3 DNA follows: TGCAGTGCTAAAAGACTAGCGGGAAGAGGGTCTTCCTCGAGCTCCTACAATGAGCAGTTCTTC. Amino acid sequence: CSAKRLAGRGSSSSSYNEQFF.

This clonotype showed up many times. V is TRBV19 and J is TRBJ2-2; no firm D call. CDR1 LNHDA and CDR2 SQIVND come from the germline V gene (reference sequence). The CDR3 has 14 residues. Trimming removed 1 base at V and 6 bases at J, with 9 bases between. CDR3 nucleotide sequence: TGTGCCAGTAGTATAGCGGATGGGGCCGGGGAGCTGTTTTTT. Amino acid sequence: CASSIADGAGELFF.

V is TRBV30 and J is TRBJ1-2, with a weak D call TRBD1 (6 bases). V lost 5 bases, J lost 7 bases, and 11 bases lay in between. This CDR3 spans 11 amino acids. Germline CDR1 is GTSNPN and CDR2 is SVGIG (reference sequence). CDR3 sequence reads: CAWVTGRGYTF. In nucleotides, the CDR3 is TGTGCCTGGGTGACAGGCCGTGGCTACACCTTC.

This clonotype was counted ten times or more. The chain recombines TRBV2 with TRBJ1-6, with a tentative D call TRBD1 (6 bases). This CDR3 contains 15 residues. Germline CDR1 reads SNHLY; CDR2 reads FYNNEI. The V gene lost 4 bases and the J gene lost 9 bases, with 16 bases spanning the gap. CDR3 in DNA: TGTGCCAGCAGTGGAACAGGGAGCTACAGTTCACCCCTCCACTTT. This encodes CASSGTGSYSSPLHF.

This clonotype was counted at least ten times. The chain couples TRBV10-3 to TRBJ1-1, with no clear D. The CDR3 spans 12 residues. Trimming left V 6 bases short and J 5 bases short, with 10 bases between. Germline V lookup: CDR1 ENHRY, CDR2 SYGVKD. CDR3 sequence: CAIRLRATEAFF. CDR3 sequence (DNA): TGTGCCATCAGGCTGCGGGCGACTGAAGCTTTCTTT.

The sample holds many counts of this clonotype. The chain employs TRBV7-8 and TRBJ1-5; no firm D call. Germline V lookup: CDR1 SGHVS, CDR2 FQNEAQ. Between the trimmed V and J ends, which lost 3 bases and 0 bases, there was a span of 9 bases. CDR3 size: 15 residues. The CDR3 loop reads CASSFGRHSNQPQHF. CDR3 nucleotide sequence: TGTGCCAGCAGCTTCGGACGGCATAGCAATCAGCCCCAGCATTTT.

In its sample, this clonotype was seen many times. This chain connects TRBV6-1 to TRBJ1-6, with a weak D call TRBD1 (5 bases). Deletions cut 5 bases from V and 10 bases from J, with 12 bases between. Germline V lookup: CDR1 MNHNS, CDR2 SASEGT. This CDR3 region has 13 residues. CDR3 coding DNA: TGTGCCAGCAGTACCCGACAGCTCTCACCCCTCCACTTT. It codes for CASSTRQLSPLHF.

This clonotype showed up many times. V and J are TRBV2 and TRBJ1-5, with D possibly TRBD1 on 5 matching bases. The germline V gene has CDR1 SNHLY and CDR2 FYNNEI. Trimming removed 7 bases at V and 7 bases at J, with 14 bases between. The CDR3 is 13 amino acids. CDR3 amino acids: CASNPLPGQPQHF. As DNA, the CDR3 is TGTGCCAGCAATCCTCTTCCAGGGCAGCCCCAGCATTTT.